A selection of T cell receptor beta chains follows, all from one sample in a study of T cells in Graves' hyperthyroidism and ophthalmopathy. TCRdb independently ran MiXCR on the multiplex PCR reads; one entry per CDR3 protein. In the table there are roughly 660,000 distinct CDR3 sequences, about 18% of which are singletons. The specimen was blood. Receptors were obtained from a man aged 45-65 years with Graves' hyperthyroidism. CDR3s include the opening cysteine and the closing phenylalanine or tryptophan.

v_call: TRBV11-2
j_call: TRBJ2-2
cdr3_aa: CASSFSQDLTGELFF

v_call: TRBV27
j_call: TRBJ2-3
cdr3_aa: CASSFQLAGGTDTQYF

v_call: TRBV4-3
j_call: TRBJ2-7
cdr3_aa: CASSQDSPGYEQYF

v_call: TRBV24-1
j_call: TRBJ1-2
cdr3_aa: CATQRSDGQGDGYTF

v_call: TRBV30
j_call: TRBJ2-3
cdr3_aa: CAWAPGRGAGTDTQYF

v_call: TRBV9
j_call: TRBJ1-2
cdr3_aa: CASSVVVGDGYTF

v_call: TRBV6-1
j_call: TRBJ1-6
cdr3_aa: CASSYNGQGVSPLHF

v_call: TRBV6-2/TRBV6-3
j_call: TRBJ2-7
cdr3_aa: CASTLRPVAGEVDEQYF

v_call: TRBV10-1
j_call: TRBJ2-2
cdr3_aa: CASSEFPIESAGELFF

v_call: TRBV10-3
j_call: TRBJ2-5
cdr3_aa: CAILAEGLLPQTQYF

v_call: TRBV20-1
j_call: TRBJ2-7
cdr3_aa: CSASPGTSGNYEQYF

v_call: TRBV7-2
j_call: TRBJ2-1
cdr3_aa: CASSRSRAGAIHEQFF

v_call: TRBV2
j_call: TRBJ2-7
cdr3_aa: CASRETEAYEQYF

v_call: TRBV29-1
j_call: TRBJ2-7
cdr3_aa: CSVGPGLAGGEQYF

v_call: TRBV6-2/TRBV6-3
j_call: TRBJ2-1
cdr3_aa: CASSVTGVGRDNEQFF

v_call: TRBV10-3
j_call: TRBJ2-2
cdr3_aa: CAIRGTGPAGELFF

v_call: TRBV6-1
j_call: TRBJ1-5
cdr3_aa: CASSGRTVSNQPQHF

v_call: TRBV6-1
j_call: TRBJ2-5
cdr3_aa: CASRREDIGTQYF

v_call: TRBV18
j_call: TRBJ2-2
cdr3_aa: CASSPRASATGELFF

v_call: TRBV29-1
j_call: TRBJ1-1
cdr3_aa: CSVEGQVLEAFF

v_call: TRBV9
j_call: TRBJ1-5
cdr3_aa: CASSETKSNQPQHF

v_call: TRBV20-1
j_call: TRBJ1-5
cdr3_aa: CSARGGSRPQHF

v_call: TRBV6-1
j_call: TRBJ2-1
cdr3_aa: CASSDHPAEDSFYNEQFF

v_call: TRBV28
j_call: TRBJ2-2
cdr3_aa: CASSLFKLAAGELFF

v_call: TRBV4-1
j_call: TRBJ1-2
cdr3_aa: CASSQEQGANYGYTF

v_call: TRBV25-1
j_call: TRBJ1-2
cdr3_aa: CASRAPGGIYGYTF

v_call: TRBV7-8
j_call: TRBJ1-1
cdr3_aa: CASSLDRGSPEAFF

v_call: TRBV18
j_call: TRBJ2-1
cdr3_aa: CASSPTAINEQFF

v_call: TRBV20-1
j_call: TRBJ2-2
cdr3_aa: CSAPGQANTGELFF

v_call: TRBV28
j_call: TRBJ1-1
cdr3_aa: CASSPLLGTEAFF

v_call: TRBV7-9
j_call: TRBJ1-6
cdr3_aa: CASSTRARTGNSPLHF

v_call: TRBV11-2
j_call: TRBJ2-7
cdr3_aa: CASSLDPGIHYEQYF

v_call: TRBV5-8
j_call: TRBJ2-7
cdr3_aa: CASSLSIRSLAGASEQYF

v_call: TRBV29-1
j_call: TRBJ2-3
cdr3_aa: CSGSDRVQQYF

v_call: TRBV3-1
j_call: TRBJ1-1
cdr3_aa: CASRRGTGSKAFF

v_call: TRBV2
j_call: TRBJ1-1
cdr3_aa: CASSRGGEAFF

v_call: TRBV28
j_call: TRBJ2-1
cdr3_aa: CASSLTGTIPGNEQFF

v_call: TRBV28
j_call: TRBJ2-1
cdr3_aa: CASNGRRAYNEQFF